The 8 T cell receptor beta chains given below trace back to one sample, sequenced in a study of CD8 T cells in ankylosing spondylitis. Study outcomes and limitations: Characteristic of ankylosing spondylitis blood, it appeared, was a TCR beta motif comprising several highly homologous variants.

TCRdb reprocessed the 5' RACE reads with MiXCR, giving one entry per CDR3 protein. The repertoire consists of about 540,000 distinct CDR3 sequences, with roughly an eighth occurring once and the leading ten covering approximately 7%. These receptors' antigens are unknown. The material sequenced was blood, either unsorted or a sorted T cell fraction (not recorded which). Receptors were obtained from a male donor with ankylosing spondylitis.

The CDR3 here is CAISESGRIQNSPLHF. CDR3 nucleotides: TGTGCCATCAGTGAGTCAGGGCGAATTCAAAATTCACCCCTCCACTTT. The V and J genes are TRBV10-3 and TRBJ1-6; D remains unclear. V was clipped by 0 bases and J by 7 bases, with 13 bases between them. Germline CDR1 is ENHRY and CDR2 is SYGVKD. The CDR3 consists of 16 residues.

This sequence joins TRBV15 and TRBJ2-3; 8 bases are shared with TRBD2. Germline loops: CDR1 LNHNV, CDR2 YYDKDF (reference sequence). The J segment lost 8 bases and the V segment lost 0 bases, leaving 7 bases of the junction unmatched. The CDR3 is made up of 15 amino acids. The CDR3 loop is CATSREVVSGITQYF. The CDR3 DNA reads TGTGCCACCAGCAGAGAGGTCGTTAGCGGGATTACGCAGTATTTT.

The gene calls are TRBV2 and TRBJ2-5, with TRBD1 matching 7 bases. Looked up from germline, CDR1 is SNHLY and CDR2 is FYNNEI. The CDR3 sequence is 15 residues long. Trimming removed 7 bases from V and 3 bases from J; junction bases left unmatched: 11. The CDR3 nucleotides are TGTGCCAGCACCCCGAACAGGGGCGCGGAAGAGACCCAGTACTTC. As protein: CASTPNRGAEETQYF.

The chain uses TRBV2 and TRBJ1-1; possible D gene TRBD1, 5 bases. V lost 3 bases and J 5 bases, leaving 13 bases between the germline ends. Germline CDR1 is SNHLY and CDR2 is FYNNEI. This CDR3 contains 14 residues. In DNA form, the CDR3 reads TGTGCCAGCAGTGATCCCAGGGAAGGGACTGAAGCTTTCTTT. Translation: CASSDPREGTEAFF.

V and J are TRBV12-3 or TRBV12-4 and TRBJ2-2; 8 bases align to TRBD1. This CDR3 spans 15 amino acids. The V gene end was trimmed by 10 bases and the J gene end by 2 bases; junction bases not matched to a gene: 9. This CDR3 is CANPTGDRNTGELFF. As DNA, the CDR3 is TGTGCCAACCCGACAGGGGACAGAAACACCGGGGAGCTGTTTTTT.

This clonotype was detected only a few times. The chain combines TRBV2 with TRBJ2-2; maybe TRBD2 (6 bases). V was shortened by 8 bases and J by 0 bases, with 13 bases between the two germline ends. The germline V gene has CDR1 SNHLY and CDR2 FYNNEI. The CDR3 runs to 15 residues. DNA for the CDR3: TGTGCCAGCCTCGCAAGGGAGGCGAACACCGGGGAGCTGTTTTTT. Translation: CASLAREANTGELFF. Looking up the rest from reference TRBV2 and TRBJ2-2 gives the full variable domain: EPEVTQTPSHQVTQMGQEVILRCVPISNHLYFYWYRQILGQKVEFLVSFYNNEISEKSEIFDDQFSVERPDGSNFTLKIRSTKLEDSAMYFCASLAREANTGELFFGEGSRLTVL.

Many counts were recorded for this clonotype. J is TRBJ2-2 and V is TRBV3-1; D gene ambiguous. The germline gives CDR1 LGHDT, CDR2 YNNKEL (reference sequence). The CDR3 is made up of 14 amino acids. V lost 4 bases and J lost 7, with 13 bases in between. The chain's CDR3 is CASSPFRGSGELFF. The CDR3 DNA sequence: TGTGCCAGCAGCCCCTTCAGAGGTAGCGGGGAGCTGTTTTTT.

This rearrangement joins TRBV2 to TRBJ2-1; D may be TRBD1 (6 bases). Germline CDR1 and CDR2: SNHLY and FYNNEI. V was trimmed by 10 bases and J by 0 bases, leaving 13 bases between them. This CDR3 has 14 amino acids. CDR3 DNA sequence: TGTGCCAACCCGGACAGTAGCTCCTACAATGAGCAGTTCTTC. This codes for CANPDSSSYNEQFF.